What follows describes a single T cell receptor (beta chain). What it recognizes is unknown. V shed 7 bases and J 12 bases; nucleotides not matched to a gene: 5. The CDR3 sequence is 12 residues long. Germline V gene lookup returns CDR1 SQVTM and CDR2 ANQGSEA. Expressed TCRB transcripts were sequenced after all isolated RNA was converted to cDNA. Roughly 3.5 million reads per sample on average were obtained from naive, central memory and regulatory T cell samples. TCRdb's copy holds only in-frame clones and misses some; the assay was immunoSEQ multiplex PCR. The table includes under 850,000 clones, over 10% detected once. The data belong to a study of beta chain features in type 1 diabetes. Study-wide results and limits: Shorter TCRB CDR3s, moderately but significantly so, were found in Type 1 diabetes patients in all four CD4+ subsets. Diminished insertions and augmented deletions at VDJ junctions characterized type 1 diabetes patients.

The authors obtained over 95% purity in all sorted populations. J is TRBJ2-1 and V is TRBV29-1; TRBD2 matches at 14 bases. This TCR was sampled from a man aged 18 to 29 with type 1 diabetes. Input material: naive CD4+ T cells from blood. CDR3 in amino acids: CSAGTSGGGQFF. The DNA of the CDR3 is TGCAGCGCCGGGACTAGCGGGGGAGGGCAGTTCTTC.